This is a list of T cell receptor beta chains from one sample in a study of cytomegalovirus exposure and HLA in healthy donors. Libraries were prepared by immunoSEQ multiplex PCR; TCRdb keeps only in-frame clonotypes and omits some of them. The sample lists about 120,000 clones; roughly 83% were seen once. Sequencing was carried out using PBMCs. The receptors were gathered from a woman younger than 30 in good health and CMV-seropositive. Both conserved end residues are part of each CDR3. Each record gives: J gene, V gene, clone size, D gene, CDR3 DNA, CDR3 protein. D genes are given only for firm matches. Expanded clones are given a class, and other clones once, few, many or no size at all.

TRBJ2-7 TRBV13 few . TGTGCCAGCAGCTTGCGAGAAACGAATTACGAGCAGTACTTC CASSLRETNYEQYF
TRBJ1-5 TRBV4-1 . . TGCGCCAGCAGCCCTGTGAGCGGAAGCAATCAGCCCCAGCATTTT CASSPVSGSNQPQHF
TRBJ2-2 TRBV4-1 . . TGCGCCAGCAGCCCTCGGGAGTACGGGGAGCTGTTTTTT CASSPREYGELFF
TRBJ1-2 TRBV10-3 . . TGTGCCATCAGGGAGACGGCGGTCACTTATGGCTACACCTTC CAIRETAVTYGYTF
TRBJ2-1 TRBV10-1 . . TGCGCCAGCAGTGACGGGGGAGGTGGTTACAATGAGCAGTTCTTC CASSDGGGGYNEQFF
TRBJ2-7 TRBV19 . TRBD1 TGTGCCAGTAGTAGATCGCCGGGACAGGGAGTTTACGAGCAGTACTTC CASSRSPGQGVYEQYF
TRBJ1-5 TRBV2 . . TGTGCCAGCAACGGACTTGTCGGCAATCAGCCCCAGCATTTT CASNGLVGNQPQHF
TRBJ1-5 TRBV30 . TRBD1 TGTGCCTGGAGCACCGGGGACAGGGGAGGCTCGGGCAATCAGCCCCAGCATTTT CAWSTGDRGGSGNQPQHF
TRBJ1-2 TRBV14 . . TGTGCCAGCAGCCAAGACCGGACTTATGGCTACACCTTC CASSQDRTYGYTF
TRBJ1-4 TRBV6-6 . . TGTGCCAGCAGTTACACCTACAGGGCTGCTAATGAAAAACTGTTTTTT CASSYTYRAANEKLFF
TRBJ1-5 TRBV6-6 . . TGTGCCAGCAGGCCAGGTAGCAATCAGCCCCAGCATTTT CASRPGSNQPQHF
TRBJ2-1 TRBV7-6 . . TGTGCCAGCAGCTTTGACGGCGGGCTGAGCTCCTACAATGAGCAGTTCTTC CASSFDGGLSSYNEQFF
TRBJ2-1 TRBV28 . . TGTGCCAGCGTCAGCACAGGCGACAATGAGCAGTTCTTC CASVSTGDNEQFF
TRBJ2-2 TRBV27 once . TGTGCCAGCAGTCTTTTGACGGGGAGCACCGGGGAGCTGTTTTTT CASSLLTGSTGELFF
TRBJ1-3 TRBV6-6 . . TGTGCCAGCAGGGACAGTTCTTCTGGAAACACCATATATTTT CASRDSSSGNTIYF
TRBJ1-5 TRBV19 . TRBD1 TGTGCCAGTAGTCTTCCAGGGGGCGAACAGCCCCAGCATTTT CASSLPGGEQPQHF
TRBJ2-5 TRBV11-2 . . TGTGCCAGCAGCTTCGGGGAGACCCAGTACTTC CASSFGETQYF
TRBJ2-7 TRBV5-6 . . TGTGCCAGCAGCTTGGACATATACGAGCAGTACTTC CASSLDIYEQYF
TRBJ2-7 TRBV5-1 . . TGCGCCAGCAGCCCGATGCGGAGACAGACAGCCTCCTACGAGCAGTACTTC CASSPMRRQTASYEQYF
TRBJ2-5 TRBV11-2 . . TGTGCCAGCAGCCCCGACAGAATTCAAGAGACCCAGTACTTC CASSPDRIQETQYF
TRBJ2-3 TRBV19 . . TGTGCCAGTAGTATGACAGACACAGATACGCAGTATTTT CASSMTDTDTQYF
TRBJ1-6 TRBV25-1 . TRBD1 TGTGCCAGCAGTGAATATACGGGACAGAATTCACCCCTCCACTTT CASSEYTGQNSPLHF
TRBJ2-7 TRBV7-6 . . TGTGCCAGCAGCTTCGGACGGGACTACGAGCAGTACTTC CASSFGRDYEQYF
TRBJ2-2 TRBV6-1 few . TGTGCCAGCAGTTTCTCTACGGTCACCGGGGAGCTGTTTTTT CASSFSTVTGELFF
TRBJ1-4 TRBV2 . . TGTGCCAGCAGGGACAGACCCGCAACTAATGAAAAACTGTTTTTT CASRDRPATNEKLFF
TRBJ2-5 TRBV5-1 . TRBD2 TGCGCCAGCAGCTCGGGACTAGCGGGAGGGCCGGGTTGGGAGACCCAGTACTTC CASSSGLAGGPGWETQYF
TRBJ2-3 TRBV27 once . TGTGCCAGCAGTTCCGGGGATACGCAGTATTTT CASSSGDTQYF